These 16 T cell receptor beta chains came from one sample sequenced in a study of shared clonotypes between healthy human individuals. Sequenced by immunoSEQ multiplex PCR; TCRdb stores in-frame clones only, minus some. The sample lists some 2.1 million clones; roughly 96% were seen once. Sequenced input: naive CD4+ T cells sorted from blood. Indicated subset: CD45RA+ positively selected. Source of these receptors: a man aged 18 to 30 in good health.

The CDR3 region has the DNA TGCGCCAGCAGCCCAGAGGGTTTGCATGAGCAGTTCTTC. Translating it yields CASSPEGLHEQFF. This chain uses TRBV4-3 with TRBJ2-1, with D tentatively TRBD2 (5 bases). Trimming stripped 4 bases from V and 8 bases from J, with 12 bases between. This CDR3 spans 13 amino acids. Germline V gene sequence: CDR1 LGHNA, CDR2 YSLEER.

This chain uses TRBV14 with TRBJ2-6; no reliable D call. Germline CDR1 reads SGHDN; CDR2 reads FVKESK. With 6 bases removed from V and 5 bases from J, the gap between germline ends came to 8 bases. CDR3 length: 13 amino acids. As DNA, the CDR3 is TGTGCCAGCAGACACCAGTGGGCCAACGTCCTGACTTTC. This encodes CASRHQWANVLTF.

The chain's CDR3 is CASSEQGTKYF. The CDR3 nucleotides read TGTGCCAGCAGTGAACAGGGTACGAAGTACTTC. This chain uses TRBV6-1 with TRBJ2-7; D perhaps matches TRBD1 (5 bases). This CDR3 region has 11 residues. The germline V and J ends were trimmed by 2 bases and 11 bases, with 10 bases remaining between them. Germline lookup yields CDR1 MNHNS and CDR2 SASEGT.

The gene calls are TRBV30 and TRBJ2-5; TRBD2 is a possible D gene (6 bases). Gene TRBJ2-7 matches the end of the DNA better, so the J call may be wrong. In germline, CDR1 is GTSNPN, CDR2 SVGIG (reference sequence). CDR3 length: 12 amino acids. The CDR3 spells CAWRGGPYEQYF. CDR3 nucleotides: TGTGCCTGGAGAGGAGGGCCCTACGAGCAGTACTTC.

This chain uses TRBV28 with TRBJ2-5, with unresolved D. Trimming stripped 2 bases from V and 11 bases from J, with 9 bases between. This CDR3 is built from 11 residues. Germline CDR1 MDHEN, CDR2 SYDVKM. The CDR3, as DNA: TGTGCCAGCAGTTTACTTGACAAGCAGTACTTC. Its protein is CASSLLDKQYF.

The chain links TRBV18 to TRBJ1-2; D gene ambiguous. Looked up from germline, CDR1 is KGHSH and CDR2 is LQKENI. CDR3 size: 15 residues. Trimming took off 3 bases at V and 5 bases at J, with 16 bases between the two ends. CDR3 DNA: TGTGCCAGCTCACCGGCGAGGTTTAGGAGGTATGGCTACACCTTC. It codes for CASSPARFRRYGYTF.

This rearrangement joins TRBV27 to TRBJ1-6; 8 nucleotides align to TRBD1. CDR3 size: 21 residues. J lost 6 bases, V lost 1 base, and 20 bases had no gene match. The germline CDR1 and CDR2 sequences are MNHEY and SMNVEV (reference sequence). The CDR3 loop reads CASSLLVQGGRGRFSNSPLHF. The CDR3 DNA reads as TGTGCCAGCAGTTTATTGGTGCAGGGGGGCAGGGGGCGTTTCAGTAATTCACCCCTCCACTTT.

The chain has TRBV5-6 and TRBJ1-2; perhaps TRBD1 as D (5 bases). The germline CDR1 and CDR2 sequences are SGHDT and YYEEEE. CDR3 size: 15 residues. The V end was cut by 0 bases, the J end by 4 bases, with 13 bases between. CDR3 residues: CASSLASWGSYGYTF. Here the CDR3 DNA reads TGTGCCAGCAGCTTGGCCTCCTGGGGCAGCTATGGCTACACCTTC. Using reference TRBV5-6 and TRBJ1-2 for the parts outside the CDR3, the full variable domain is DAGVTQSPTHLIKTRGQQVTLRCSPKSGHDTVSWYQQALGQGPQFIFQYYEEEERQRGNFPDRFSGHQFPNYSSELNVNALLLGDSALYLCASSLASWGSYGYTFGSGTRLTVV.

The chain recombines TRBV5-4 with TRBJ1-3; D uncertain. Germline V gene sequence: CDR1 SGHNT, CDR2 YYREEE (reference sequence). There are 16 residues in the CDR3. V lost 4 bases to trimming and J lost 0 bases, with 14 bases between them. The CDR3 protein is CASSPGEQRSGNTIYF. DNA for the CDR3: TGTGCCAGCAGCCCCGGGGAACAACGCTCTGGAAACACCATATATTTT.

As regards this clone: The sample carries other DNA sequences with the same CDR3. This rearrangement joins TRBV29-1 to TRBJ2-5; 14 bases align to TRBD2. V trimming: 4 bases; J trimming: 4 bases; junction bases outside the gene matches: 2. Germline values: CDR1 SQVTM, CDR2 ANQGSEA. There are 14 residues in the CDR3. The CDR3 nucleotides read TGCAGCGTTGCGGGGACTAGCGGGGGAGAGACCCAGTACTTC. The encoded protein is CSVAGTSGGETQYF.

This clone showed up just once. The CDR3 DNA follows: TGTGCCAGCAGTCCAGGGGGGACAGGGGCAGATACGCAGTATTTT. Residues: CASSPGGTGADTQYF. The chain employs TRBV28 and TRBJ2-3; 10 positions match TRBD1. The CDR3 loop spans 15 amino acids. The junction had 6 bases not matched to a gene; V was cut back by 5 bases and J by 4 bases. The germline V gene encodes CDR1 MDHEN and CDR2 SYDVKM. The variable domain in full, completed from reference TRBV28 and TRBJ2-3, reads DVKVTQSSRYLVKRTGEKVFLECVQDMDHENMFWYRQDPGLGLRLIYFSYDVKMKEKGDIPEGYSVSREKKERFSLILESASTNQTSMYLCASSPGGTGADTQYFGPGTRLTVL.

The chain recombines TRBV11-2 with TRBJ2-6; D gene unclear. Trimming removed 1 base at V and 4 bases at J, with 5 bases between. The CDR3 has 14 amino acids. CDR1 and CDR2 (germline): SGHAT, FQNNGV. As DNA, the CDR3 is TGTGCCAGCAGCTTAGTAAGGGGGGCCAACGTCCTGACTTTC. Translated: CASSLVRGANVLTF. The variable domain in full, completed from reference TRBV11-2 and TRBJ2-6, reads EAGVAQSPRYKIIEKRQSVAFWCNPISGHATLYWYQQILGQGPKLLIQFQNNGVVDDSQLPKDRFSAERLKGVDSTLKIQPAKLEDSAVYLCASSLVRGANVLTFGAGSRLTVL.

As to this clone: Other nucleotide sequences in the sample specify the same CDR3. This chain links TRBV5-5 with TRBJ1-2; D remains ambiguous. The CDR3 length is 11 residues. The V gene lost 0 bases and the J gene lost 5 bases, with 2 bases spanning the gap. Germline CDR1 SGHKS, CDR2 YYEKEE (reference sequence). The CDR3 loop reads CASSLDYGYTF. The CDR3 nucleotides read TGTGCCAGCAGCTTGGATTATGGCTACACCTTC.

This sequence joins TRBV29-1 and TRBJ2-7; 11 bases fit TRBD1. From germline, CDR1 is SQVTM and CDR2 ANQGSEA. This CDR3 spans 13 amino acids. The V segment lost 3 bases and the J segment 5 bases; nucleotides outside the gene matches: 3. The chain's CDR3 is CSVDWDRGDEQYF. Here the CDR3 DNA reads TGCAGCGTTGATTGGGACAGGGGGGACGAGCAGTACTTC.

The CDR3 coding sequence is TGCGCCAGCAGCACGGGACTAGCGGGAGAGCATACGCAGTATTTT. Its protein product is CASSTGLAGEHTQYF. The V gene is TRBV5-1, the J gene TRBJ2-3; TRBD2 aligns across 14 bases. Germline loops: CDR1 SGHRS, CDR2 YFSETQ. The ends lost 4 bases at V and 7 bases at J; junction bases unmatched: 5. The CDR3 runs 15 residues.

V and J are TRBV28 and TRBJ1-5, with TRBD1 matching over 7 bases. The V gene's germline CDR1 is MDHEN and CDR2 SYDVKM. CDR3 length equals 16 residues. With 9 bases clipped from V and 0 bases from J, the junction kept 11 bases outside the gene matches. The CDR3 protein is CASIEGRGFSNQPQHF. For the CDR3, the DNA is TGTGCCAGTATCGAGGGCAGGGGGTTTAGCAATCAGCCCCAGCATTTT.